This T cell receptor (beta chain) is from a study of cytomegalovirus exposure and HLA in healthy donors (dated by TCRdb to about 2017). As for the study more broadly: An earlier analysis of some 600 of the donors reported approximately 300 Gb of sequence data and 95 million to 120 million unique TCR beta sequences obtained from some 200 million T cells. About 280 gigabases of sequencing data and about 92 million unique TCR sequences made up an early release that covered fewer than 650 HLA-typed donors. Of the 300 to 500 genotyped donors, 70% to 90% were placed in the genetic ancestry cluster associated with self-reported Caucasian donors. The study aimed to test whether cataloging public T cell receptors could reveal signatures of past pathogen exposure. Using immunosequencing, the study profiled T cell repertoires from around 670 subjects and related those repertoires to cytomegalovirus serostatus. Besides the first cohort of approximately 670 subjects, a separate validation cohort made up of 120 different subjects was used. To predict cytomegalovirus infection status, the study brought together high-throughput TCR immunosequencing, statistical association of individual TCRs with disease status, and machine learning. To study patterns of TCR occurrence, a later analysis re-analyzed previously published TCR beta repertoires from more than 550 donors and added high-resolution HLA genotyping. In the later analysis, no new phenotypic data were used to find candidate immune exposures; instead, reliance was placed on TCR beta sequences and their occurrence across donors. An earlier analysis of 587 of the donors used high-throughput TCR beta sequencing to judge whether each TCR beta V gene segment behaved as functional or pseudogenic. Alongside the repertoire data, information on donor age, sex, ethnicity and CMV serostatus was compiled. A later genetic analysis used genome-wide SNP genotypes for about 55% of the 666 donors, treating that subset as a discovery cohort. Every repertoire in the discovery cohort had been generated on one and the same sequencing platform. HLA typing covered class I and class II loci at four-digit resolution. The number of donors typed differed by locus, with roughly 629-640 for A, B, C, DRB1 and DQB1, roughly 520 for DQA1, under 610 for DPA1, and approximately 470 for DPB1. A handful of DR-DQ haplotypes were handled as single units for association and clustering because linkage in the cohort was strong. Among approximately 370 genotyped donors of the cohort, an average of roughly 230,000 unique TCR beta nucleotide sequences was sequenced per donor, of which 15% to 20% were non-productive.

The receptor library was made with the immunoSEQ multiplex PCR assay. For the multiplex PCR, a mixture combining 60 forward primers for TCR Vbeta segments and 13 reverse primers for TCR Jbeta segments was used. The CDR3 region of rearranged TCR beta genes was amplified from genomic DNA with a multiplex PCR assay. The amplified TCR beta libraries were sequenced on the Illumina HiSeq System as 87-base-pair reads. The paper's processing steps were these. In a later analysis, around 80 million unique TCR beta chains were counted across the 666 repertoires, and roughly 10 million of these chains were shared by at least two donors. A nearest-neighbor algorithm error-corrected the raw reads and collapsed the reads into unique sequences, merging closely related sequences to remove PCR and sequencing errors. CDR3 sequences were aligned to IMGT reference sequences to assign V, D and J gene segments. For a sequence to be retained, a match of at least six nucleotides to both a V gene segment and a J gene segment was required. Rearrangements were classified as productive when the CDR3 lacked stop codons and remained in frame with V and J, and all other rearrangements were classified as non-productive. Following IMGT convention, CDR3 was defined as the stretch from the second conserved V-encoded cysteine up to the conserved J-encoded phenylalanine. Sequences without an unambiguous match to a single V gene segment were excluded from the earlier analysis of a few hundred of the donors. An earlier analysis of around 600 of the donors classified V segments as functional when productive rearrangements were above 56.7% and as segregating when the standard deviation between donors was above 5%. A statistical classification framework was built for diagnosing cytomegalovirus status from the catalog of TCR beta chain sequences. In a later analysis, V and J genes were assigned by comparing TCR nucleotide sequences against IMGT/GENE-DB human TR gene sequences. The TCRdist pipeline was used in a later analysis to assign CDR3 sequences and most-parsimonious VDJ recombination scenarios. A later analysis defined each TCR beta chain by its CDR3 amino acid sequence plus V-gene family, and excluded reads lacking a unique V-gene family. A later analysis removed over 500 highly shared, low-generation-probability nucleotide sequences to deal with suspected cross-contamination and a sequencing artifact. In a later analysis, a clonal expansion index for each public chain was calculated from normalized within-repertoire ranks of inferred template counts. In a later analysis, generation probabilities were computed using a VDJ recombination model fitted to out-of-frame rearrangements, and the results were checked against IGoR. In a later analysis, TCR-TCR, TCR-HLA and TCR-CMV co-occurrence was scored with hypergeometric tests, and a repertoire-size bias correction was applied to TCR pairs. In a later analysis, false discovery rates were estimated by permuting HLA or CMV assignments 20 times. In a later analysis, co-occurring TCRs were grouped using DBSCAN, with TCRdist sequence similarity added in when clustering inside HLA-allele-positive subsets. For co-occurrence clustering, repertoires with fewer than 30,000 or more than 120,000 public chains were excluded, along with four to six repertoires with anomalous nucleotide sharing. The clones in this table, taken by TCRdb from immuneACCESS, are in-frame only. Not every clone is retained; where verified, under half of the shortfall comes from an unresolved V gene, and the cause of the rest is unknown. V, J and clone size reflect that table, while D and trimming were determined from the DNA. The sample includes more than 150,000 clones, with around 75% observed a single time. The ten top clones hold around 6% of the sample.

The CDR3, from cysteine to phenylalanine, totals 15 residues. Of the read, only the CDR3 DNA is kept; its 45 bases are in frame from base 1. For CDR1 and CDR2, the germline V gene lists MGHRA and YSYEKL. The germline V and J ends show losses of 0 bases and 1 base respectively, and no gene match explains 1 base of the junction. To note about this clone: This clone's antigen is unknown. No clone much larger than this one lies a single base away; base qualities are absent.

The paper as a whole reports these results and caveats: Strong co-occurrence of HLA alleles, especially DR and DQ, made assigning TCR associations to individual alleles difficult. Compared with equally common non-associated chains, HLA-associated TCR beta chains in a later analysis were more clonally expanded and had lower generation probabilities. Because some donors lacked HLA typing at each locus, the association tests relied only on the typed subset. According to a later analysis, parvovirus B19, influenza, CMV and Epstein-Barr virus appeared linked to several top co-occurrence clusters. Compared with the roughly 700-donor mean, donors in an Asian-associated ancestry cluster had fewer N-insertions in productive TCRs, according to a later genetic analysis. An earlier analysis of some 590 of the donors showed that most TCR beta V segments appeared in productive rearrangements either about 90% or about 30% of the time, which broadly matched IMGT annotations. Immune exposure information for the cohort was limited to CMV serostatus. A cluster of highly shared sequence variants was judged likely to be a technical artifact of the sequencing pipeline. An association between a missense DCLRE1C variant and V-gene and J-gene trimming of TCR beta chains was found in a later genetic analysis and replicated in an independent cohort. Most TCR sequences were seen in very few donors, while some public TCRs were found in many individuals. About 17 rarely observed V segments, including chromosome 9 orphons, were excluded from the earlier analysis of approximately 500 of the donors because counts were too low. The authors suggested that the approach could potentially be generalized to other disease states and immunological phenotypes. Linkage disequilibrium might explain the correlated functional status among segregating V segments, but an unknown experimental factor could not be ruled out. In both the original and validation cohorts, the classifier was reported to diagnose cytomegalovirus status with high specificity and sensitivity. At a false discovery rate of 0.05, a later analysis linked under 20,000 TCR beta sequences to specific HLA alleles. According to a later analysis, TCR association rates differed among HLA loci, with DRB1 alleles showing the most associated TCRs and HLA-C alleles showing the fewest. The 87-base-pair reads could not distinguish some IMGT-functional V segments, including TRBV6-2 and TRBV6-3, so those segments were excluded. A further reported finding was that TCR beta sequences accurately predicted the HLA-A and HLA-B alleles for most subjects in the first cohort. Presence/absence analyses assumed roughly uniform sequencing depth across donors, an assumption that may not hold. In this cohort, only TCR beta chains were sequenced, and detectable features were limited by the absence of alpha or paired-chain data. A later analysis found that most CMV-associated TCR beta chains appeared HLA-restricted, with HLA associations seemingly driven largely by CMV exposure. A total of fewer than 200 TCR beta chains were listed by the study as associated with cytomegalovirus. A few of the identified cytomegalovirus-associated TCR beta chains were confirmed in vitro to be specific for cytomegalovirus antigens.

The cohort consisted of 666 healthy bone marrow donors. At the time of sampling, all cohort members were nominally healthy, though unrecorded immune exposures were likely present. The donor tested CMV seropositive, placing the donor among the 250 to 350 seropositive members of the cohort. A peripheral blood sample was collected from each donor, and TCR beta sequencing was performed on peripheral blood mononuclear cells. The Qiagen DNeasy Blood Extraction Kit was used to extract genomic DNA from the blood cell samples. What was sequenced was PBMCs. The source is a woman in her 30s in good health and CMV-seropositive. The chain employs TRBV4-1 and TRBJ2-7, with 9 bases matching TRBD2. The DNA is TGCGCCAGCAGCCAAGAGACTAGCGGTTCCTACGAGCAGTACTTC. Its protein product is CASSQETSGSYEQYF.